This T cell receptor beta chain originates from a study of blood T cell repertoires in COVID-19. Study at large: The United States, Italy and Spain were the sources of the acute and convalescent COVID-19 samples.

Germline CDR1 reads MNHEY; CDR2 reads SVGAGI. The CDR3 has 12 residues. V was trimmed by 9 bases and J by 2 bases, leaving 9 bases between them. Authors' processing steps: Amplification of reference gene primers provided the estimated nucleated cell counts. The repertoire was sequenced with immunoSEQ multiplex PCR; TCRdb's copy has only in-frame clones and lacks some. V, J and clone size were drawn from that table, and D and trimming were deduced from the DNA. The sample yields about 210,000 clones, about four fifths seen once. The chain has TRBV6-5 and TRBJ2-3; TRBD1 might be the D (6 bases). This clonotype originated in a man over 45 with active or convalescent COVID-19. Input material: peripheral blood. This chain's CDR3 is CASTGTTDTQYF. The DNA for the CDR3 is TGTGCCAGTACAGGGACCACAGATACGCAGTATTTT.